This T cell receptor (beta chain) is drawn from a study of molecular identifiers for immune sequencing clone quantification. Across the study: Four of five splits of RNA from about 20,000 or 100,000 naive CD8 cells were sequenced in replicates.

A remark on this clonotype: What it binds is not known. Sequence at one end of the junction differs from germline and may be a read error.

Via MiXCR, TCRdb re-called the PCR reads, giving one row per CDR3 protein. Of under 650,000 distinct CDR3 sequences listed, approximately 20% are singletons. CD8+CD4-CCR7+CD45RA+ sorting gave the naive CD8 T cells. Study results and caveats: Roughly 940,000 naive cells reportedly did not prevent detection of spiked Jurkat TCR RNA from one cell. Clones exceeding 20 RNA copies carried over 99% of effector molecules but under 1% of naive-cell molecules.

This CDR3 region has 16 residues. The germline V gene has CDR1 MNHEY and CDR2 SVGEGT. This sequence joins TRBV6-2 or TRBV6-3 and TRBJ2-7, with unresolved D. Input material: naive CD8+ T cells from blood, with Jurkat cell RNA spiked in. The subset was: FACS-sorted CD8+CD4-CCR7+CD45RA+ naive T cells. This clonotype was obtained from a human donor in good health. Some libraries in this study had Jurkat cell RNA spiked in. The CDR3, as DNA: TGTGCCAGCAGCTACTCGAAGTCCTGGACCTCCTACGGGCAGTACTTC. It yields the protein CASSYSKSWTSYGQYF.